Sequencing of this T cell receptor (beta chain) was carried out in a study of blood T cell repertoires in COVID-19. Clinical history as reported by participants underpinned cohort assignment. The table came from immunoSEQ multiplex PCR; TCRdb's copy has only in-frame clones and leaves some out. The sample lists 330,000 or so clones; roughly 84% were seen once. CDR3 length: 13 amino acids. The germline V and J ends were trimmed by 5 bases and 6 bases, with 13 bases remaining between them. The V gene's germline CDR1 is MNHEY and CDR2 SMNVEV (reference sequence). Material: PBMCs or T cells enriched from blood (not recorded which). The clonotype originates from a woman aged 25 to 45 who had recovered from COVID-19. J is TRBJ1-2 and V is TRBV27; no reliable D call. CDR3 sequence (DNA): TGTGCCAGCAGTAGTACCGAAACTGATGGCTACACCTTC. It encodes CASSSTETDGYTF.